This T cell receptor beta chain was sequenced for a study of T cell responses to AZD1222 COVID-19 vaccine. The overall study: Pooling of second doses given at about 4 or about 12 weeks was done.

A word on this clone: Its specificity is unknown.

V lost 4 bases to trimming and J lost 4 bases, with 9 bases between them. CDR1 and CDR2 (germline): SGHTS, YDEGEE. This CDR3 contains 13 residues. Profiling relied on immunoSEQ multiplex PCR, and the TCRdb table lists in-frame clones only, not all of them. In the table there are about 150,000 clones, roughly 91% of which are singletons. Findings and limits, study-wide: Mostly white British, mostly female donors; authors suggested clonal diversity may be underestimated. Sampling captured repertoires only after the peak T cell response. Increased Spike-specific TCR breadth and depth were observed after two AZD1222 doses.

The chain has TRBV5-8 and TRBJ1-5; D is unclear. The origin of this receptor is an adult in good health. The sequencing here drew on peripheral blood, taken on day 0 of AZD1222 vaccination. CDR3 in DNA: TGTGCCAGCAGCCCAACACCAAATCAGCCCCAGCATTTT. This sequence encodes CASSPTPNQPQHF.